The rows below give T cell receptor beta chains drawn from one sample of a study of blood T cell repertoires in COVID-19. Using immunoSEQ multiplex PCR, the repertoire was profiled, and TCRdb retains in-frame clones only, with some absent. This table has over 200,000 clones, 80% to 85% appearing once. The sequenced sample consisted of peripheral blood. These receptors all come from a human donor in a cohort sampled during active COVID-19. Both conserved end residues are part of each CDR3. The D gene is left open where the match is weak. Clone size is shown for a subset of rows, as once, few, many or a class of expanded clone.

j_call	cdr3_length	v_call	d_call	clone_size	cdr3_aa	cdr3_nt
TRBJ2-6	14	TRBV30	.	.	CAWERGSGANVLTF	TGTGCCTGGGAAAGGGGCTCTGGGGCCAACGTCCTGACTTTC
TRBJ2-1	15	TRBV6-5	TRBD2	.	CASNKGTSKFNEQFF	TGTGCCAGCAACAAGGGGACTAGCAAGTTCAATGAGCAGTTCTTC
TRBJ1-1	12	TRBV10-3	TRBD1	.	CAIRTGSTEAFF	TGTGCCATCCGGACAGGTAGCACTGAAGCTTTCTTT
TRBJ1-6	17	TRBV5-1	.	.	CASSLGGQSSYNSPLHF	TGCGCCAGCAGCTTGGGAGGACAGAGCTCCTATAATTCACCCCTCCACTTT
TRBJ2-3	12	TRBV18	.	.	CASSLGPDTQYF	TGTGCCAGCTCACTGGGGCCAGATACGCAGTATTTT
TRBJ2-2	15	TRBV6-6	TRBD2	once	CASSWTSGNTGELFF	TGTGCCAGCAGCTGGACTAGCGGTAACACCGGGGAGCTGTTTTTT
TRBJ2-7	16	TRBV13	TRBD2	.	CASSLGLAGASREQYF	TGTGCCAGCAGCTTAGGGTTGGCGGGAGCCTCGAGGGAGCAGTACTTC
TRBJ1-2	15	TRBV5-8	TRBD1	.	CASRLTGSFNYGYTF	TGTGCCAGCAGATTGACAGGGTCTTTTAACTATGGCTACACCTTC
TRBJ1-1	12	TRBV28	.	.	CASSLRSTEAFF	TGTGCCAGCAGTTTAAGGAGCACTGAAGCTTTCTTT
TRBJ2-5	14	TRBV7-2	.	.	CASSLGGGRETQYF	TGTGCCAGCAGCTTAGGCGGGGGCAGGGAGACCCAGTACTTC
TRBJ2-7	14	TRBV6-2/TRBV6-3	.	.	CASSYGGSGYEQYF	TGTGCCAGCAGTTACGGGGGGTCGGGCTACGAGCAGTACTTC
TRBJ1-6	15	TRBV5-1	.	.	CASSLLSDNNSPLHF	TGCGCCAGCAGCTTGCTGTCGGACAATAATTCACCCCTCCACTTT
TRBJ2-7	13	TRBV2	.	.	CASSEARAYEQYF	TGTGCCAGCAGTGAAGCGCGGGCTTACGAGCAGTACTTC
TRBJ1-1	13	TRBV28	TRBD1	.	CASGTVLNTEAFF	TGTGCCAGCGGGACAGTCTTGAACACTGAAGCTTTCTTT
TRBJ1-1	16	TRBV25-1	.	.	CASSFGGGRMNTEAFF	TGTGCCAGCAGTTTTGGGGGGGGACGTATGAACACTGAAGCTTTCTTT
TRBJ1-1	11	TRBV30	TRBD1	.	CAWNRQGEPFF	TGTGCCTGGAATCGACAGGGGGAACCTTTCTTT
TRBJ1-2	14	TRBV25-1	TRBD1	.	CASSFYRGNDGYTF	TGTGCCAGCAGCTTCTACAGGGGAAACGATGGCTACACCTTC
TRBJ1-4	15	TRBV7-9	.	.	CASSLAYRRNEKLFF	TGTGCCAGCAGCTTAGCCTATCGGAGGAATGAAAAACTGTTTTTT
TRBJ1-5	15	TRBV24-1	.	.	CATSDPQAGKQPQHF	TGTGCCACCAGTGACCCCCAGGCAGGGAAACAGCCCCAGCATTTT
TRBJ2-1	15	TRBV5-1	TRBD2	once	CASSFQAGVSNEQFF	TGCGCCAGCAGCTTTCAGGCGGGAGTGAGCAATGAGCAGTTCTTC
TRBJ2-4	15	TRBV5-1	.	.	CASSSATVAKNIQYF	TGCGCCAGCAGCTCCGCTACGGTAGCCAAAAACATTCAGTACTTC
TRBJ1-1	13	TRBV28	TRBD1	few	CASSIQGSTEAFF	TGTGCCAGCAGTATACAGGGGAGCACTGAAGCTTTCTTT
TRBJ1-1	13	TRBV7-8	.	few	CASSPRGSTEAFF	TGTGCCAGCAGCCCCCGGGGGAGCACTGAAGCTTTCTTT
TRBJ2-7	17	TRBV28	.	.	CASSLAGALNPPYEQYF	TGTGCCAGCAGTTTGGCGGGGGCGCTTAACCCTCCCTACGAGCAGTACTTC
TRBJ1-2	13	TRBV9	.	few	CASSVDSNYGYTF	TGTGCCAGCAGCGTGGACAGTAACTATGGCTACACCTTC
TRBJ1-2	15	TRBV28	.	once	CASSLTGRGGYGYTF	TGTGCCAGCAGTCTGACAGGTCGGGGGGGTTATGGCTACACCTTC
TRBJ2-3	13	TRBV2	TRBD1	.	CASKGQGIDTQYF	TGTGCCAGCAAAGGACAGGGAATTGATACGCAGTATTTT
TRBJ1-3	17	TRBV15	.	.	CATSTGTSYSSGNTIYF	TGTGCCACCAGCACTGGGACATCTTACTCCTCTGGAAACACCATATATTTT
TRBJ2-7	14	TRBV9	.	.	CASSVSGSRDEQYF	TGTGCCAGCAGCGTTAGTGGTTCCCGTGACGAGCAGTACTTC
TRBJ2-7	15	TRBV5-1	.	.	CASSLGAVSSYEQYF	TGCGCCAGCAGCTTGGGAGCGGTGAGCTCCTACGAGCAGTACTTC
TRBJ1-1	15	TRBV5-1	.	.	CASSLDGARVTEAFF	TGCGCCAGCAGCTTGGATGGGGCTCGGGTCACTGAAGCTTTCTTT
TRBJ2-7	13	TRBV3-1/TRBV3-2	.	few	CASSPQANYEQYF	TGTGCCAGCAGCCCCCAAGCAAATTACGAGCAGTACTTC
TRBJ2-7	16	TRBV7-3	TRBD2	.	CASSLQWTSGRYEQYF	TGTGCCAGCAGCCTTCAATGGACTAGCGGGAGATACGAGCAGTACTTC
TRBJ2-7	13	TRBV5-1	.	.	CASSSPSIYEQYF	TGCGCCAGCAGCTCGCCTTCTATCTACGAGCAGTACTTC
TRBJ2-6	18	TRBV7-9	TRBD1	.	CASSLVWQGAVGANVLTF	TGTGCCAGCAGCTTAGTTTGGCAGGGGGCGGTCGGGGCCAACGTCCTGACTTTC
TRBJ1-4	15	TRBV5-4	TRBD1	.	CASSQTGGVGEKLFF	TGTGCCAGCAGTCAAACAGGGGGCGTAGGGGAAAAACTGTTTTTT
TRBJ2-1	18	TRBV6-2/TRBV6-3	TRBD2	.	CASSYPPRLAVSYNEQFF	TGTGCCAGCAGTTACCCCCCTAGACTAGCGGTCTCCTACAATGAGCAGTTCTTC
TRBJ2-1	13	TRBV9	.	few	CASSVGERDEQFF	TGTGCCAGCAGCGTAGGGGAGCGGGATGAGCAGTTCTTC
TRBJ1-6	16	TRBV4-2	TRBD1	.	CASSQGTTGFNSPLHF	TGTGCCAGCAGCCAGGGGACGACAGGGTTCAATTCACCCCTCCACTTT
TRBJ2-2	13	TRBV27	.	.	CASSYRGTGELFF	TGTGCCAGCAGTTATAGGGGCACCGGGGAGCTGTTTTTT
TRBJ2-7	15	TRBV15	.	.	CATSRDVRGAYEQYF	TGTGCCACCAGCAGAGATGTCCGGGGAGCCTACGAGCAGTACTTC
TRBJ2-1	13	TRBV7-3	TRBD2	.	CASSSTSGGEQFF	TGTGCCAGCAGCTCCACTAGCGGAGGTGAGCAGTTCTTC
TRBJ2-3	15	TRBV6-1	.	.	CASSELQGLTDTQYF	TGTGCCAGCAGTGAACTACAGGGCCTCACAGATACGCAGTATTTT
TRBJ2-7	13	TRBV6-2/TRBV6-3	TRBD1	many	CASSFGTVYEQYF	TGTGCCAGCAGCTTCGGGACAGTCTACGAGCAGTACTTC
TRBJ1-5	16	TRBV7-2	TRBD1	.	CASSPGTGVSNQPQHF	TGTGCCAGCAGCCCCGGGACAGGGGTTAGCAATCAGCCCCAGCATTTT
TRBJ1-1	10	TRBV20-1	.	few	CSTGNTEAFF	TGCAGTACAGGGAACACTGAAGCTTTCTTT
TRBJ1-2	16	TRBV5-5	TRBD1	.	CASSLWGQHPVYGYTF	TGTGCCAGCAGCTTGTGGGGACAGCACCCTGTTTATGGCTACACCTTC
TRBJ1-2	15	TRBV4-3	TRBD1	.	CASSPQDRDFYGYTF	TGCGCCAGCAGCCCGCAGGACAGGGACTTCTATGGCTACACCTTC
TRBJ2-7	14	TRBV5-1	.	.	CASSLGAASYEQYF	TGCGCCAGCAGCTTGGGAGCGGCCTCCTACGAGCAGTACTTC
TRBJ2-7	14	TRBV11-1	TRBD1	.	CASSLDRALGEQYF	TGTGCCAGCAGCTTGGACAGGGCCCTTGGCGAGCAGTACTTC